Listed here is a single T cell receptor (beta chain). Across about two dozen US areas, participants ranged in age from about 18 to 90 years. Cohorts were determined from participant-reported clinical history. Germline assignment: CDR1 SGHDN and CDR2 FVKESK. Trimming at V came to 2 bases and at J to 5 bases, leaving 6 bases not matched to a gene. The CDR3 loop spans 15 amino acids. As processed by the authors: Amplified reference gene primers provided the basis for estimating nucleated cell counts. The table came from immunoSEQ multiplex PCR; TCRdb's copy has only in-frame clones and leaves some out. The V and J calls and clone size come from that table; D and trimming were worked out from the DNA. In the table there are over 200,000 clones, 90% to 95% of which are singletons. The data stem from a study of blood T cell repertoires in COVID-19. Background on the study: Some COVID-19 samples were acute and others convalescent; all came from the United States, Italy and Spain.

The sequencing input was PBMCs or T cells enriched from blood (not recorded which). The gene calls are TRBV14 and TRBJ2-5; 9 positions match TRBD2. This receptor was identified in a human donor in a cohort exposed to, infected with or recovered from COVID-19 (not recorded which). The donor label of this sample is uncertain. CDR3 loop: CASSQLAGYRETQYF. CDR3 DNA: TGTGCCAGCAGCCAACTAGCGGGGTATCGGGAGACCCAGTACTTC.